The 23 T cell receptor beta chains below come from one sample, sequenced in a study of blood T cell repertoires in COVID-19. Assay used: immunoSEQ multiplex PCR; TCRdb lists only in-frame clones, some missing. The sample holds 250,000 to 300,000 clones; 88% are singletons and the top ten take around 9.6%. Material: peripheral blood. These receptors all stem from a woman in her seventies with COVID-19, enrolled during active disease.

The CDR3 here is CASAPGLATYEQYF. In nucleotides, the CDR3 is TGTGCCAGCGCACCGGGACTAGCGACTTACGAGCAGTACTTC. The J gene is TRBJ2-7, the V gene TRBV6-5; 10 bases are shared with TRBD2. Per germline, CDR1 MNHEY and CDR2 SVGAGI. This CDR3 spans 14 amino acids. J lost 4 bases, V lost 8 bases, and 8 bases had no gene match.

The chain employs TRBV2 and TRBJ1-6; unclear D gene. Germline lookup yields CDR1 SNHLY and CDR2 FYNNEI. CDR3 length equals 14 residues. V lost 6 bases and J lost 5, with 11 bases in between. For the CDR3, the DNA is TGTGCCAGCAGGGTCGGGGTAGATAATTCACCCCTCCACTTT. This codes for CASRVGVDNSPLHF.

The chain has TRBV6-1 and TRBJ1-5; possibly TRBD1 for D (5 bases). Germline-derived CDR1 and CDR2 are MNHNS and SASEGT. With 2 bases removed from V and 4 bases from J, the gap between germline ends came to 9 bases. CDR3 length: 14 amino acids. The DNA of the CDR3 is TGTGCCAGCAGTGAACACAACAGGAATCAGCCCCAGCATTTT. Translated, it gives CASSEHNRNQPQHF.

This clone has only one observation. This sequence joins TRBV19 and TRBJ1-5; TRBD1 matches 12 bases. The germline V gene encodes CDR1 LNHDA and CDR2 SQIVND (reference sequence). Trimming cost V 7 bases and J 6 bases; bases outside gene matches: 4. The CDR3 totals 14 residues. The DNA for the CDR3 is TGTGCCAGTACCGGGACAGGGGGCATTCAGCCCCAGCATTTT. It codes for CASTGTGGIQPQHF.

The chain carries TRBV4-3 and TRBJ1-1; 7 bases are shared with TRBD1. Germline V lookup: CDR1 LGHNA, CDR2 YSLEER. The length of the CDR3 is 15 residues. V dropped 2 bases and J dropped 10; count of bases not matched to a gene: 13. The CDR3 nucleotides read TGCGCCAGCAGCCAATCGAGGACAGGCCGGGGGGGAGCTTTCTTT. As protein: CASSQSRTGRGGAFF.

This rearrangement joins TRBV7-9 to TRBJ2-7, with D possibly TRBD1 on 6 matching bases. The V gene lost 5 bases and the J gene lost 5 bases, with 13 bases spanning the gap. From germline, CDR1 is SEHNR and CDR2 FQNEAQ (reference sequence). This CDR3 contains 13 residues. CDR3 bases: TGTGCCAGCAGCGTACAGGGTCCCCACGAGCAGTACTTC. Protein product: CASSVQGPHEQYF.

A single count supports this clone. This rearrangement joins TRBV28 to TRBJ1-2; the match to TRBD1 covers 10 bases. The germline gives CDR1 MDHEN, CDR2 SYDVKM. Trimming removed 2 bases from V and 4 bases from J; junction bases left unmatched: 10. This CDR3 region has 17 residues. Here the CDR3 reads CASSLGSGTGALYGYTF. Here the CDR3 DNA reads TGTGCCAGCAGTTTAGGTAGTGGGACAGGGGCTCTCTATGGCTACACCTTC.

The chain carries TRBV18 and TRBJ1-6, with 7 bases aligning to TRBD1. Trimming removed 1 base from V and 7 bases from J; junction bases left unmatched: 4. This CDR3 has 15 residues. Germline V gene sequence: CDR1 KGHSH, CDR2 LQKENI. CDR3 residues: CASSPLGQQNSPLHF. CDR3 DNA sequence: TGTGCCAGCTCACCACTGGGACAGCAAAATTCACCCCTCCACTTT. Complete variable domain (other parts from reference TRBV18 and TRBJ1-6): NAGVMQNPRHLVRRRGQEARLRCSPMKGHSHVYWYRQLPEEGLKFMVYLQKENIIDESGMPKERFSAEFPKEGPSILRIQQVVRGDSAAYFCASSPLGQQNSPLHFGNGTRLTVT.

The rearrangement uses TRBV5-8 and TRBJ1-2, with 8 positions matching TRBD1. V was pared by 4 bases and J by 0 bases, with 8 bases of the junction left unmatched. CDR3 length equals 16 residues. The germline CDR1 and CDR2 sequences are SGHTS and YDEGEE. CDR3 sequence (DNA): TGTGCCAGCAGCCAAAGGACAGGGACTTCTAACTATGGCTACACCTTC. Encoded protein: CASSQRTGTSNYGYTF.

The V call is TRBV11-2, the J call TRBJ1-6, with D possibly matching TRBD1 (6 bases). Germline V lookup: CDR1 SGHAT, CDR2 FQNNGV. This CDR3 contains 15 residues. Trimming took 1 base from V and 14 from J, leaving 18 bases between them. The CDR3 DNA is TGTGCCAGCAGCTTAGGCGGGGGGCAGGGATCGGCCCTCCACTTT. The encoded protein is CASSLGGGQGSALHF.

The chain links TRBV27 to TRBJ1-5; no reliable D call. This CDR3 contains 15 residues. V was clipped by 2 bases and J by 7 bases, with 15 bases between them. Germline V gene sequence: CDR1 MNHEY, CDR2 SMNVEV (reference sequence). CDR3 nucleotides: TGTGCCAGCAGTTTACTTTTCACAGAGTCGCAGCCCCAGCATTTT. It specifies CASSLLFTESQPQHF.

The chain uses TRBV5-1 and TRBJ2-7; 12 nucleotides agree with TRBD1. The V and J ends lost 3 bases and 5 bases, in that order; junction bases with no gene match: 9. The CDR3 extends over 16 amino acids. Germline V gene lookup returns CDR1 SGHRS and CDR2 YFSETQ. CDR3 DNA sequence: TGCGCCAGCAGCTGGACTGGGGACAGGGGGCTTCACGAGCAGTACTTC. This gives the protein CASSWTGDRGLHEQYF.

The chain employs TRBV20-1 and TRBJ1-2; D possibly corresponds to TRBD1 (6 bases). Germline values: CDR1 DFQATT, CDR2 SNEGSKA (reference sequence). V lost 3 bases, J lost 8 bases, and 19 bases lay in between. CDR3 length: 14 residues. This CDR3 is CSASGLQGIGGYTF. The CDR3 bases are TGCAGTGCTAGTGGCTTACAGGGAATAGGGGGCTACACCTTC.

J is TRBJ2-7 and V is TRBV10-3, with 10 bases lining up with TRBD1. Germline V CDR1 and CDR2: ENHRY, SYGVKD. J was trimmed by 5 bases and V by 11 bases; bases with no gene match: 9. This CDR3 comprises 13 residues. CDR3 in DNA: TGTGCCTGTCAGACAGGGGGCCAGGACGAGCAGTACTTC. It codes for CACQTGGQDEQYF.

A few counts support this clone. The rearrangement uses TRBV15 and TRBJ1-2; no clear D gene. CDR3 length: 16 residues. Deletions cut 0 bases from V and 2 bases from J, with 13 bases between. Germline V gene lookup returns CDR1 LNHNV and CDR2 YYDKDF (reference sequence). In DNA form, the CDR3 reads TGTGCCACCAGCAGAGATATCGTCCGGAGCAACTATGGCTACACCTTC. Translating it yields CATSRDIVRSNYGYTF.

This chain connects TRBV5-1 to TRBJ1-2; 8 positions match TRBD1. The CDR3 totals 14 residues. The germline gives CDR1 SGHRS, CDR2 YFSETQ. After removal of 0 bases from V and 3 bases from J, the junction contained 1 base not matched to a gene. DNA of the CDR3: TGCGCCAGCAGCTTGGGGGGACAGGACTATGGCTACACCTTC. Amino acids: CASSLGGQDYGYTF.

This clone was seen only once. The chain employs TRBV18 and TRBJ2-2, with D uncertain. The V gene lost 1 base and the J gene lost 4 bases, with 7 bases spanning the gap. The CDR3 is 14 residues long. The germline gives CDR1 KGHSH, CDR2 LQKENI. The CDR3 spells CASSPQPGTGELFF. CDR3 bases: TGTGCCAGCTCACCACAACCGGGCACCGGGGAGCTGTTTTTT.

This chain uses TRBV15 with TRBJ1-2; D is possibly TRBD1 (5 bases). The CDR3 runs to 14 residues. The V end was cut by 0 bases, the J end by 7 bases, with 12 bases between. Germline V gives CDR1 LNHNV, CDR2 YYDKDF (reference sequence). CDR3 residues: CATSRDQGFGGYTF. The CDR3, as DNA: TGTGCCACCAGCAGAGACCAGGGTTTTGGTGGCTACACCTTC.

V usage is TRBV20-1 and J usage is TRBJ1-6, with 8 bases that match TRBD1. Germline V gene sequence: CDR1 DFQATT, CDR2 SNEGSKA (reference sequence). J lost 6 bases, V lost 3 bases, and 7 bases had no gene match. The CDR3 covers 15 residues. CDR3 coding DNA: TGCAGTGCTAGTACCGGACAGGGCTTTAATTCACCCCTCCACTTT. This gives the protein CSASTGQGFNSPLHF.

The chain joins TRBV5-8 to TRBJ2-7; 14 bases fit TRBD2. The CDR3 is made up of 16 amino acids. V lost 4 bases and J lost 3; bases outside the gene matches: 6. Germline CDR1 reads SGHTS; CDR2 reads YDEGEE. The CDR3 loop is CASSRGTSGSIYEQYF. As DNA, the CDR3 is TGTGCCAGCAGCCGGGGGACTAGCGGGAGTATCTACGAGCAGTACTTC.

This chain uses TRBV9 with TRBJ1-2; 7 positions match TRBD1. Germline CDR1 is SGDLS and CDR2 is YYNGEE. The J segment lost 3 bases and the V segment lost 4 bases, leaving 18 bases of the junction unmatched. The CDR3 runs to 18 residues. The CDR3 loop reads CASSKGQFLPGADYGYTF. The CDR3 DNA sequence: TGTGCCAGCAGCAAGGGACAGTTTTTACCCGGGGCTGACTATGGCTACACCTTC.

This clone is a singleton in its sample. V gene TRBV7-3 combines with J gene TRBJ2-4, with TRBD2 matching 10 bases. V was clipped by 2 bases and J by 0 bases; unmatched bases: 13. CDR3 length: 20 amino acids. Germline V gene sequence: CDR1 SGHTA, CDR2 FQGTGA. The CDR3 is CASSLSPQAAGGIAKNIQYF. The CDR3 DNA sequence: TGTGCCAGCAGCTTATCCCCTCAGGCAGCGGGAGGGATAGCCAAAAACATTCAGTACTTC.

This clone was found once. This sequence joins TRBV24-1 and TRBJ1-4, with TRBD1 identical over 9 bases. V lost 3 bases to trimming and J lost 8 bases; unmatched junction nucleotides: 6. Germline V CDR1 and CDR2: KGHDR, SFDVKD. CDR3 size: 15 residues. CDR3 region: CATSDARTGDEKLFF. CDR3 DNA sequence: TGTGCCACCAGTGATGCTAGGACAGGGGACGAAAAACTGTTTTTT.